The source of this T cell receptor (beta chain) is a study of blood T cell repertoires in COVID-19. Overall study: Samples representing acute and convalescent COVID-19 were sourced from the United States, Italy and Spain. Nucleic acid was either cDNA or gDNA, and it came from T cells, B-cell-depleted T cells, or PBMCs.

The authors' processing: Estimation of nucleated cell counts was performed using reference gene primer amplification. The table came from immunoSEQ multiplex PCR; TCRdb's copy has only in-frame clones and leaves some out. V and J calls and clone size follow that table, whereas D and trimming were derived from the DNA. The table records around 71,000 clones, about 76% of them present only once. This clonotype was sampled from a woman older than 75 with active or convalescent COVID-19. Sequences were obtained from peripheral blood.

In nucleotides, the CDR3 is TGTGCCAGCAGCGATTTGGGGACAGGGGGTATGTACGAGCAGTACTTC. Protein product: CASSDLGTGGMYEQYF. The gene calls are TRBV7-3 and TRBJ2-7; 11 nucleotides line up with TRBD1. Trimming took 5 bases from V and 4 from J; bases not matched to a gene: 10. CDR3 length equals 16 residues. Germline V CDR1 and CDR2: SGHTA, FQGTGA.